This TCR beta chain was retrieved from a study of molecular identifiers for immune sequencing clone quantification (dated by TCRdb to the late 2010s). In terms of the full investigation: For a replicate experiment, the RNA from either 20,000 or 100,000 naive CD8 T cells was divided into five aliquots, and four of those aliquots went on to sequencing. CD8 T cells were used in a methods study to benchmark molecular-identifier clustering-based TCR repertoire sequencing (MIDCIRS) and TCR RNA copy counting.

Libraries were constructed by PCR. TCRdb shows the sequencer as Illumina HiSeq 4000. Bulk TCR libraries were prepared as previously described, using TCR primers listed in Table S5. Purification of total RNA was performed with the Qiagen AllPrep DNA/RNA kit. Reads from multiple sequencing runs of the same library were pooled before analysis. The authors processed their data as follows. Only reads with exact TCR constant sequence were kept, trimmed to 150 nt, and grouped by their 12-nt molecular barcodes. Reads inside each barcode group were sub-clustered using a 15% Levenshtein threshold, and a quality-weighted consensus sequence was constructed for each RNA molecule. Non-functional sequences were removed, as were lower-count sequences one edit away from another. Based on a fit of two negative binomial distributions, barcode sub-clusters having less than 20% of the maximum read count were discarded. Using fastp at Q25 and MiXCR, TCRdb reprocessed the public reads and kept productive beta chains. Rows are unified per CDR3 protein, each entry keeping the most common DNA and genes. In this record, the V and J calls reflect TCRdb's handling and not the investigators' own analysis. The sample table lists a few hundred thousand distinct CDR3 sequences, about a fifth of them with a count of one. The biggest ten clones account for approximately 0.84% of the sample.

This clonotype was detected only a few times. The specificity of this receptor is unknown. No clone much larger than this one lies a single base away; base qualities are absent. The CDR3, from cysteine to phenylalanine, totals 11 residues. Of the read, only the CDR3 DNA is kept; its 33 bases are in frame from base 1. The trim is 6 bases for V and 13 bases for J, with a gap of 13 bases between the germline ends. Study-level results and caveats: Spiked-in Jurkat TCR RNA equal to a single cell's worth was reported to be detectable even within one million naive CD8 T cells. When barcode sub-clustering was left out, chimeric consensus sequences inflated TCR diversity, with chimeras reaching as high as 47%. The naive libraries included spiked-in Jurkat TCR RNA (10 copies' worth), and this Jurkat TCR RNA is not part of the donor repertoire. In CMV-specific effector cells, over 99% of molecules were held by clones above 20 RNA copies, whereas under 1% of molecules were held by such clones in naive cells. Modeling gave approximately 3 recovered TCR RNA copies per cell versus around 10 by digital PCR, implying approximately 30% capture efficiency. Identical TCR molecules sharing a barcode could cause highly expanded clone sizes to be underestimated.

Naive CD8 T cell libraries were made from about 20,000 to 1,000,000 sorted cells using 10%, 30% or 50% of purified RNA. Naive CD8 T cells, defined as CD8+CD4-CCR7+CD45RA+, were FACS-sorted into RLT Plus buffer on a BD FACSAria II. Detection sensitivity was tested by spiking Jurkat RNA equal to about 10 TCR copies' worth into samples containing 20,000-1,000,000 naive CD8 T cells. CD8 T cells were enriched with RosetteSep CD8+ T Cell Enrichment Cocktail and Ficoll-Paque, followed by ACK red cell lysis. The receptor was derived from a human donor in good health. Some libraries in this study had Jurkat cell RNA spiked in. The rearranged segments are TRBV12-3 or TRBV12-4 and TRBJ2-4; the D gene is possibly TRBD2, with 5 bases matching. The sequencing sample was made of naive CD8+ T cells from blood, with Jurkat cell RNA spiked in. The cell subset or site label for this specimen denotes: FACS-sorted CD8+CD4-CCR7+CD45RA+ naive T cells. The CDR3 protein sequence reads: CASRGSGSQYF. The bases are TGTGCCAGCAGGGGCTCGGGAAGCCAGTACTTC.